A single sample gave rise to the 18 T cell receptor beta chains below, sequenced in a study of graft-versus-host responses after intestinal transplantation. The antigens these receptors bind are not known. This table comes from immunoSEQ multiplex PCR, and its TCRdb copy is limited to in-frame clones, with some not included. The sample has fewer than 85,000 clones; approximately 87% are singletons. Material: unstimulated CD4+ T cells sorted from spleen or lymph node cells, obtained before transplant. Receptors originate from a human donor who was the organ donor for an intestinal transplant.

The chain is built from TRBV28 and TRBJ2-1; weak D call: TRBD2 (6 bases). CDR3 length equals 12 residues. CDR1 and CDR2 from the germline V gene are MDHEN and SYDVKM. V shed 7 bases and J shed 8 bases, with 12 bases lying between them. The CDR3 sequence: CASNTERDEQFF. The DNA of the CDR3 is TGTGCCAGCAATACTGAGCGGGATGAGCAGTTCTTC.

This clone was seen only once. This chain uses TRBV9 with TRBJ2-2; 8 nucleotides agree with TRBD2. CDR1 SGDLS and CDR2 YYNGEE come from the germline V gene. V lost 10 bases, J lost 1 base, and 6 bases stayed unmatched. The CDR3 spans 14 residues. CDR3 amino acids: CASSGGRNTGELFF. The DNA for the CDR3 is TGTGCCTCCAGCGGGGGCCGGAACACCGGGGAGCTGTTTTTT.

This clone was recorded a few times. This sequence joins TRBV6-5 and TRBJ2-7; 9 positions agree with TRBD1. The germline gives CDR1 MNHEY, CDR2 SVGAGI. The junction had 0 bases not matched to a gene; V was cut back by 5 bases and J by 7 bases. This CDR3 contains 11 residues. This CDR3 reads CASSDRGEQYV. The CDR3 region has the DNA TGTGCCAGCAGTGACAGGGGGGAGCAGTACGTC.

The V and J genes are TRBV30 and TRBJ2-1; a possible D gene is TRBD2 (6 bases). The CDR3 contains 11 residues. The V end was cut by 7 bases, the J end by 9 bases, with 13 bases between. Germline lookup yields CDR1 GTSNPN and CDR2 SVGIG (reference sequence). In nucleotides, the CDR3 is TGTGCCTCGGAATTCGGGGGTGAGCAGTTCTTC. It codes for CASEFGGEQFF.

The chain has TRBV30 and TRBJ1-3; D perhaps matches TRBD1 (6 bases). The germline V gene encodes CDR1 GTSNPN and CDR2 SVGIG (reference sequence). This CDR3 region has 12 residues. V lost 4 bases and J 4 bases, leaving 8 bases between the germline ends. The CDR3 protein is CAWIRGGNTIYF. The DNA for the CDR3 is TGTGCCTGGATCAGGGGCGGAAACACCATATATTTT.

This clone was recorded a few times. The V and J genes are TRBV19 and TRBJ2-4; the match to TRBD2 covers 13 bases. The CDR3 runs to 16 residues. J was trimmed by 8 bases and V by 2 bases; bases with no gene match: 6. In germline, CDR1 is LNHDA, CDR2 SQIVND (reference sequence). The CDR3 loop is CASSITSGGAQDIQYF. DNA for the CDR3: TGTGCCAGTAGTATAACTAGCGGGGGGGCCCAGGACATTCAGTACTTC. Full variable domain (outside the CDR3, taken from reference TRBV19 and TRBJ2-4): DGGITQSPKYLFRKEGQNVTLSCEQNLNHDAMYWYRQDPGQGLRLIYYSQIVNDFQKGDIAEGYSVSREKKESFPLTVTSAQKNPTAFYLCASSITSGGAQDIQYFGAGTRLSVL.

V is TRBV6-1 and J is TRBJ2-7, with no clear D. CDR1 is MNHNS and CDR2 is SASEGT in the germline V gene. The V and J ends lost 1 base and 7 bases respectively, with 14 bases between them. The CDR3 totals 14 residues. The CDR3 reads CASSEGGALKEQYV. CDR3 nucleotide sequence: TGTGCCAGCAGTGAAGGAGGAGCCCTTAAAGAGCAGTACGTC.

V and J are TRBV4-1 and TRBJ1-1, with 7 bases fitting TRBD1. This CDR3 has 15 residues. Germline V gene sequence: CDR1 MGHRA, CDR2 YSYEKL. With 3 bases clipped from V and 1 base from J, the junction kept 5 bases outside the gene matches. CDR3 protein: CASSQTGLGNTEAFF. The CDR3 nucleotides are TGCGCCAGCAGCCAGACAGGGCTGGGGAACACTGAAGCTTTCTTT.

The chain links TRBV7-2 to TRBJ1-1; 9 nucleotides match TRBD1. Trimming took 5 bases from V and 0 from J; bases not matched to a gene: 4. Germline loops: CDR1 SGHTA, CDR2 FQGNSA. The CDR3 totals 15 residues. CDR3 sequence: CASSLGDRVNTEAFF. For the CDR3, the DNA is TGTGCCAGCAGCCTGGGGGACAGGGTGAACACTGAAGCTTTCTTT.

The V gene is TRBV6-1, the J gene TRBJ2-7; the match to TRBD1 covers 10 bases. Germline values: CDR1 MNHNS, CDR2 SASEGT. The CDR3 runs to 15 residues. V gave up 5 bases and J gave up 3 bases; unmatched junction bases: 7. The CDR3 loop reads CASSSGGTGVYEQYV. CDR3 bases: TGTGCCAGCAGTAGTGGCGGGACAGGGGTCTACGAGCAGTACGTC.

Written as DNA, the CDR3 is TGTGCCAGCAGTGTCTCCCCTACCGTTACGCAGTATTTT. Its protein product is CASSVSPTVTQYF. The gene calls are TRBV28 and TRBJ2-3; no definite D call. Trimming left V 5 bases short and J 8 bases short, with 14 bases between. Per the germline V gene, CDR1 is MDHEN and CDR2 is SYDVKM. The CDR3 length is 13 residues.

The gene calls are TRBV15 and TRBJ2-6; 8 bases are shared with TRBD2. V lost 1 base and J lost 0; bases outside the gene matches: 11. Germline loops: CDR1 LNHNV, CDR2 YYDKDF (reference sequence). This CDR3 is 20 amino acids long. In DNA form, the CDR3 reads TGTGCCACCAGCAGAGTTTTAGCTAGCGGGTTTAGCTCTGGGGCCAACGTCCTGACTTTC. Amino acids: CATSRVLASGFSSGANVLTF. The whole variable domain, remainder taken from reference TRBV15 and TRBJ2-6, is DAMVIQNPRYQVTQFGKPVTLSCSQTLNHNVMYWYQQKSSQAPKLLFHYYDKDFNNEADTPDNFQSRRPNTSFCFLDIRSPGLGDTAMYLCATSRVLASGFSSGANVLTFGAGSRLTVL.

The rearrangement links TRBV7-2 to TRBJ1-4, with TRBD1 identical over 8 bases. The germline CDR1 and CDR2 sequences are SGHTA and FQGNSA. This CDR3 spans 14 amino acids. The V gene end was trimmed by 5 bases and the J gene end by 7 bases; junction bases not matched to a gene: 6. In DNA, the CDR3 is TGTGCCAGCAGCACAGGGGGGGGCCCTGAAAAACTGTTTTTT. Amino acids: CASSTGGGPEKLFF.

The chain is built from TRBV7-2 and TRBJ2-1; weak D call: TRBD1 (5 bases). V was trimmed by 1 base and J by 8 bases, leaving 15 bases between them. CDR1 is SGHTA and CDR2 is FQGNSA in the germline V gene. The CDR3 sequence is 15 residues long. CDR3 nucleotide sequence: TGTGCCAGCAGCTTAGGGGGCAGGGTCTGGGATGAGCAGTTCTTC. Protein: CASSLGGRVWDEQFF.

With respect to this clone: The junction does not match germline at one end; this may be a read error. The rearrangement joins TRBV4-1 to TRBJ2-5, with D tentatively TRBD1 (5 bases). CDR1 and CDR2 (germline): MGHRA, YSYEKL. The CDR3 length is 15 residues. In DNA, the CDR3 is TGCGCCAGCAGCCAAGAGGACACTGCTCAAGGGACCCAGTACTTC. Its translation: CASSQEDTAQGTQYF.

The rearrangement uses TRBV11-2 and TRBJ1-6; D may be TRBD1 (5 bases). The CDR3 is 15 residues long. Trimming took 4 bases from V and 6 from J, leaving 13 bases between them. CDR1 is SGHAT and CDR2 is FQNNGV in the germline V gene. Here the CDR3 reads CASSSERGLNSPLHF. CDR3 DNA sequence: TGTGCCAGCAGCTCCGAGCGGGGCCTTAATTCACCCCTCCACTTT.

This chain connects TRBV5-4 to TRBJ2-5; TRBD1 is a possible D gene (5 bases). The V end was cut by 4 bases, the J end by 5 bases, with 15 bases between. CDR1 SGHNT and CDR2 YYREEE come from the germline V gene (reference sequence). CDR3 length: 14 residues. Here the CDR3 reads CASSQGSVRETQYF. The CDR3 DNA reads as TGTGCCAGCAGCCAGGGCTCCGTGCGGGAGACCCAGTACTTC.

The chain links TRBV7-2 to TRBJ2-3; 8 nucleotides match TRBD2. J gave up 1 base and V 0 bases, and 6 bases lay outside the gene matches. Germline assignment: CDR1 SGHTA and CDR2 FQGNSA. CDR3 length equals 17 residues. The CDR3 loop reads CASSLAGSGGGTDTQYF. CDR3 nucleotide sequence: TGTGCCAGCAGCTTAGCGGGAAGCGGGGGAGGCACAGATACGCAGTATTTT.